The clone carrying this T cell receptor beta chain has only a few counts. Its antigen is unknown. This entry belongs to a study of human T cells and chemical hapten exposure. Study in general: TCR yields per sample varied mostly from small pooled library volume differences.

Individual cDNA molecules received unique molecular identifiers in the library. Source study methods: Counting gave a median of approximately 97,000 TCRs per sample, with values ranging from about 23,224 to 690,600. TCRdb redid the calling of the 5' RACE reads with MiXCR, one entry per CDR3 protein. These V and J calls originate from TCRdb's pipeline instead of the authors' own analysis. The sample has over 95,000 distinct CDR3 sequences, around a fifth seen once; the top ten hold around 3%. Study-wide results and limits: TCRs exceeding 1 in 1000 frequency stayed unchanged with DPC sensitization.

Unfractionated whole blood was the source of the extracted total RNA. CDR1 is MGHRA, CDR2 YSYEKL, per germline. The trim removed 0 bases at V and 5 bases at J, leaving 10 bases unmatched. The CDR3 is made up of 17 amino acids. The source of this sequence is a human donor in good health. The rearrangement links TRBV4-1 to TRBJ2-3; the match to TRBD2 covers 8 bases. CDR3 in DNA: TGCGCCAGCAGCCAAGATGAATCCGGGAGGGCCGAAGATACGCAGTATTTT. Protein product: CASSQDESGRAEDTQYF.